These 17 T cell receptor beta chains were sequenced from one sample in a study of T cells in Graves' hyperthyroidism and ophthalmopathy. Template material for amplifying TCR beta CDR3 regions consisted of RNA transcripts. TCR CDR3 regions were first amplified by RT-PCR with HTBI primers. TCRdb reprocessed the multiplex PCR reads with MiXCR, giving one entry per CDR3 protein. The sample has 600,000 or so distinct CDR3 sequences, around 15% seen once. Source material: blood. The receptors were sampled from a woman aged 25-40 years with Graves' hyperthyroidism.

This clonotype was found many times. This CDR3 is CASRRRVVRADTQYF. The CDR3 DNA sequence: TGTGCCAGCAGACGCAGGGTGGTTAGGGCAGATACGCAGTATTTT. The V gene is TRBV28, the J gene TRBJ2-3, with D possibly matching TRBD1 (5 bases). In germline, CDR1 is MDHEN, CDR2 SYDVKM. V lost 6 bases and J lost 4, with 17 bases in between. This CDR3 is 15 amino acids long.

This clonotype was counted at least ten times. The V gene is TRBV7-2, the J gene TRBJ1-1; TRBD1 is a possible D gene (6 bases). The CDR3 totals 15 residues. The V gene's germline CDR1 is SGHTA and CDR2 FQGNSA. Deletions cut 2 bases from V and 1 base from J, with 11 bases between. DNA of the CDR3: TGTGCCAGCAGCTTACACAGGGCACCGAACACTGAAGCTTTCTTT. Its translation is CASSLHRAPNTEAFF.

This clonotype was counted a few times. The V and J genes are TRBV18 and TRBJ1-5; TRBD1 matches 7 bases. Germline V lookup: CDR1 KGHSH, CDR2 LQKENI. Trimming removed 3 bases from V and 4 bases from J; junction bases left unmatched: 6. CDR3 size: 15 residues. CDR3 sequence: CASSPWGQKNQPQHF. The CDR3 bases are TGTGCCAGCTCACCGTGGGGACAGAAGAATCAGCCCCAGCATTTT.

This clonotype was seen repeatedly, ten times or more. The chain is built from TRBV6-2 or TRBV6-3 and TRBJ1-5; 7 positions agree with TRBD1. The CDR3 covers 14 residues. With V trimmed by 7 bases and J by 2 bases, 5 bases remained unmatched. Germline assignment: CDR1 MNHEY and CDR2 SVGEGT. CDR3 sequence reads: CASNPGQRNQPQHF. The CDR3, as DNA: TGTGCCAGCAACCCGGGACAGCGCAATCAGCCCCAGCATTTT.

The gene calls are TRBV28 and TRBJ2-7; the match to TRBD2 covers 9 bases. Germline V gene sequence: CDR1 MDHEN, CDR2 SYDVKM. Unmatched junction bases numbered 9, after V lost 3 bases and J lost 0 bases. CDR3 size: 17 residues. CDR3 bases: TGTGCCAGCAGTTTGGGTTCTAGCGGGGTTGTCTCCTACGAGCAGTACTTC. It yields the protein CASSLGSSGVVSYEQYF.

The V gene is TRBV7-9, the J gene TRBJ2-2; maybe TRBD1 (6 bases). Germline CDR1 and CDR2: SEHNR and FQNEAQ (reference sequence). This CDR3 spans 14 amino acids. The V and J ends lost 2 bases and 6 bases respectively, with 10 bases between them. The CDR3 nucleotides read TGTGCCAGCAGCTTATCCCCAGGGGCCGGGGAGCTGTTTTTT. Its protein product is CASSLSPGAGELFF.

This clonotype was seen repeatedly, ten times or more. V and J are TRBV2 and TRBJ2-7; no reliable D call. V lost 1 base, J lost 2 bases, and 15 bases lay in between. CDR1 and CDR2 (germline): SNHLY, FYNNEI. CDR3 length: 16 residues. CDR3 sequence (DNA): TGTGCCAGCAGTGAAGATTTTGCGGAAAGCCCCTACGAGCAGTACTTC. Amino acid sequence: CASSEDFAESPYEQYF.

This clonotype has more than one count but fewer than ten. This chain links TRBV7-2 with TRBJ1-2; D gene uncertain. This CDR3 has 15 residues. The V gene lost 0 bases and the J gene lost 4 bases, with 12 bases spanning the gap. Germline loops: CDR1 SGHTA, CDR2 FQGNSA. This chain's CDR3 is CASSLAVGGIYGYTF. DNA of the CDR3: TGTGCCAGCAGCTTAGCGGTGGGCGGGATCTATGGCTACACCTTC.

A note on this clonotype: This may be a read error: a much more frequent sequence differs by one nucleotide. The V gene is TRBV20-1, the J gene TRBJ2-5; D is perhaps TRBD1 (6 bases). Germline V CDR1 and CDR2: DFQATT, SNEGSKA (reference sequence). Trimming left V 8 bases short and J 5 bases short, with 24 bases between. The CDR3 totals 15 residues. The CDR3 protein is CSTNTKGVTGETQYF. The CDR3 DNA reads as TGCAGTACAAACACCAAGGGGGTAACCGGGGAGACCCAGTACTTC.

This chain joins TRBV29-1 and TRBJ2-1, with 8 nucleotides matching TRBD2. Trimming at V came to 6 bases and at J to 3 bases, leaving 10 bases not matched to a gene. Germline CDR1 is SQVTM and CDR2 is ANQGSEA. This CDR3 is built from 15 residues. The CDR3 region has the DNA TGCAGCGTACTCACGGAAGCGGGGGTCTACAATGAGCAGTTCTTC. Protein sequence: CSVLTEAGVYNEQFF.

V usage is TRBV28 and J usage is TRBJ1-5; D perhaps matches TRBD1 (6 bases). Trimming removed 11 bases from V and 0 bases from J, with 23 bases in between. CDR3 length equals 17 residues. The germline CDR1 and CDR2 sequences are MDHEN and SYDVKM. The CDR3 loop is CAASRDTWVYSNQPQHF. CDR3 DNA sequence: TGTGCCGCTTCCCGGGACACTTGGGTCTATAGCAATCAGCCCCAGCATTTT.

This clonotype was recorded a few times. The chain's CDR3 is CASSEWWGYNEQFF. For the CDR3, the DNA is TGTGCCAGCAGTGAGTGGTGGGGCTACAATGAGCAGTTCTTC. The chain couples TRBV6-1 to TRBJ2-1; D unresolved. The CDR3 totals 14 residues. V was shortened by 3 bases and J by 3 bases, with 9 bases between the two germline ends. Looked up from germline, CDR1 is MNHNS and CDR2 is SASEGT.

This clonotype has only a few counts. The rearrangement joins TRBV7-9 to TRBJ2-1; 10 bases fit TRBD2. CDR1 is SEHNR and CDR2 is FQNEAQ in the germline V gene (reference sequence). Germline trimming cut 6 bases from V and 9 bases from J; bases unmatched to any gene: 8. The CDR3 contains 14 residues. The CDR3 here is CASRSGRAGGEQFF. CDR3 sequence (DNA): TGTGCCAGCAGGAGCGGGAGGGCTGGGGGTGAGCAGTTCTTC.

Worth noting for this clonotype: This may be a read error: a much more frequent sequence differs by one nucleotide. The chain carries TRBV11-1 and TRBJ2-7, with D hard to call. The V and J ends lost 4 bases and 5 bases respectively, with 21 bases between them. This CDR3 comprises 16 residues. Germline CDR1 SGHAT, CDR2 FQDESV (reference sequence). Here the CDR3 DNA reads TGTGCCAGCAGCTCCCCTAGGCACTCCGAGACCCACGAGCAGTACTTC. Its protein is CASSSPRHSETHEQYF.

This clonotype has just a few counts. This may be a read error, as it is one base from a much larger clone. The chain employs TRBV12-5 and TRBJ1-1; perhaps TRBD1 as D (5 bases). Germline-derived CDR1 and CDR2 are LGHNT and FRNRAP. V shed 8 bases and J shed 3 bases, with 19 bases lying between them. The CDR3 is made up of 15 amino acids. Written as DNA, the CDR3 is TGTGCTAGTAGTTCCCAGGGCGTTGCGTACACTGAAGCTTTCTTT. Residues: CASSSQGVAYTEAFF.

This clonotype was found many times. This chain connects TRBV3-1 to TRBJ2-5; 10 nucleotides agree with TRBD2. This CDR3 contains 15 residues. CDR1 LGHDT and CDR2 YNNKEL come from the germline V gene (reference sequence). V lost 4 bases, J lost 5 bases, and 7 bases stayed unmatched. CDR3 residues: CASSPGLANRETQYF. CDR3 sequence (DNA): TGTGCCAGCAGCCCGGGACTAGCGAATAGGGAGACCCAGTACTTC.

This clonotype was observed at least ten times. The chain is built from TRBV12-3 or TRBV12-4 and TRBJ2-1, with TRBD2 identical over 9 bases. The CDR3 length is 15 residues. V trimming: 3 bases; J trimming: 5 bases; junction bases outside the gene matches: 5. The chain's CDR3 is CASSFRASGNNEQFF. The CDR3 bases are TGTGCCAGCAGTTTTCGGGCTAGCGGGAACAATGAGCAGTTCTTC.